Listed below are T cell receptor beta chains from one sample, sequenced in a study of blood T cell repertoires in COVID-19. Assay: immunoSEQ multiplex PCR; the TCRdb copy retains only in-frame clones and omits some. The sample lists approximately 220,000 clones; roughly 80% were seen once. The sequenced sample consisted of peripheral blood. These receptors were taken from a woman in her 70s with acute or convalescent COVID-19. CDR3s include the opening cysteine and the closing phenylalanine or tryptophan. A D gene is named only where the DNA matches it firmly. Clone sizes are given selectively: once, few, many, or a class where the clone is expanded.

D	V	length	J	size	DNA	CDR3
.	TRBV18	13	TRBJ1-2	.	TGTGCCAGCTCACCAGGGGGCGAGAAGGGCTACACCTTC	CASSPGGEKGYTF
TRBD1	TRBV6-2/TRBV6-3	16	TRBJ2-6	.	TGTGCCAGCAGCGGACAGGGGTGGTCTGGGGCCAACGTCCTGACTTTC	CASSGQGWSGANVLTF
.	TRBV6-6	15	TRBJ2-3	.	TGTGCCAGCAGCCTAAGGGGGGGATACACAGATACGCAGTATTTT	CASSLRGGYTDTQYF
TRBD1	TRBV14	13	TRBJ1-2	.	TGTGCCAGCAGCCAAGTAACAGGGGGGAGTTACACCTTC	CASSQVTGGSYTF
TRBD1	TRBV29-1	15	TRBJ2-3	.	TGCAGCGTTGAAGATCCGGGACAGGTTATAGATACGCAGTATTTT	CSVEDPGQVIDTQYF
TRBD1	TRBV2	13	TRBJ1-4	.	TGTGCCAGTAAGGACAGGGTGGGAGAAAAACTGTTTTTT	CASKDRVGEKLFF
.	TRBV9	15	TRBJ1-5	.	TGTGCCAGCAGCCCCCGGTCCGATAGCAATCAGCCCCAGCATTTT	CASSPRSDSNQPQHF
.	TRBV7-9	14	TRBJ1-1	.	TGTGCCAGCAGCCTACAGGGTCGGAACACTGAAGCTTTCTTT	CASSLQGRNTEAFF
TRBD1	TRBV18	16	TRBJ1-2	.	TGTGCCAGCTCACCCGGCCCCGGACAGGCCTATGAGGACTACACCTTC	CASSPGPGQAYEDYTF
TRBD1	TRBV3-1/TRBV3-2	17	TRBJ2-4	.	TGTGCCAGCAGCCCTTCCCGGACAGGACTAGCCAAAAACATTCAGTACTTC	CASSPSRTGLAKNIQYF
.	TRBV28	14	TRBJ1-3	few	TGTGCCAGCAGTTACCGGACCGCCAGGGGCACCATATATTTT	CASSYRTARGTIYF
TRBD1	TRBV28	14	TRBJ1-2	once	TGTGCCAGCGGACTGGACAGGTACGCCTATGGCTACACCTTC	CASGLDRYAYGYTF
TRBD1	TRBV5-1	15	TRBJ2-7	.	TGCGCCAGCAGCTCGGGGGGACAGGGTACCTACGAGCAGTACTTC	CASSSGGQGTYEQYF
.	TRBV7-9	11	TRBJ2-5	.	TGTGCCAGCAGCTTGCAGGAGACCCAGTACTTC	CASSLQETQYF
.	TRBV28	13	TRBJ1-6	.	TGTGCCAGCAGGGCAGGGACACCTTCACCCCTCCACTTT	CASRAGTPSPLHF
.	TRBV12-3/TRBV12-4	11	TRBJ2-3	.	TGTGCCAGCACACAGACAGATACGCAGTATTTT	CASTQTDTQYF
.	TRBV6-6	15	TRBJ1-4	.	TGTGCCAGCGGGCAGGACGGGATGACCTTTGAAAAACTGTTTTTT	CASGQDGMTFEKLFF
.	TRBV6-2/TRBV6-3	15	TRBJ1-2	.	TGTGCCAGCAGTTCCCCACAGGGACGGGGCTATGGCTACACCTTC	CASSSPQGRGYGYTF
.	TRBV10-3	12	TRBJ1-6	.	TGTGCCATCAGTGTAGGGGAATCACCCCTCCACTTT	CAISVGESPLHF
TRBD1	TRBV10-3	15	TRBJ2-5	.	TGTGCCATCAGTGGGCCGGGACAGGGGAAAGAGACCCAGTACTTC	CAISGPGQGKETQYF
TRBD1	TRBV29-1	15	TRBJ2-3	.	TGCAGCGTTGAAGTTACAGGGGCAGACACAGATACGCAGTATTTT	CSVEVTGADTDTQYF
.	TRBV5-1	14	TRBJ2-2	.	TGCGCCAGCAGCTTAACAGGGAACACCGGGGAGCTGTTTTTT	CASSLTGNTGELFF
TRBD1	TRBV6-5	15	TRBJ1-4	.	TGTGCCAGCCGGGACAGGGGGCACGTTAATGAAAAACTGTTTTTT	CASRDRGHVNEKLFF
TRBD1	TRBV30	14	TRBJ1-6	few	TGTGCCTGGAGTATTGACAGGGCAGGTTCACCCCTCCACTTT	CAWSIDRAGSPLHF
TRBD1	TRBV9	18	TRBJ2-6	.	TGTGCCAGCAGCGGCCCCGGGACAGGGAGAGCTGGGGCCAACGTCCTGACTTTC	CASSGPGTGRAGANVLTF
.	TRBV6-5	13	TRBJ2-4	.	TGTGCCAGCAGGGGGCGCGGTTCAGGCATTCAGTACTTC	CASRGRGSGIQYF
TRBD2	TRBV9	16	TRBJ2-5	.	TGTGCCAGCAGCGTAGGAGCGGGGGGGCAGCAAGAGACCCAGTACTTC	CASSVGAGGQQETQYF
.	TRBV7-9	12	TRBJ2-3	.	TGTGCCAGCAGCCCCACAGATCATACGCAGTATTTT	CASSPTDHTQYF
TRBD1	TRBV4-2	16	TRBJ1-4	.	TGTGCCAGCAGCCAGCGAACCGGACAGGGAGGTGAAAAACTGTTTTTT	CASSQRTGQGGEKLFF
.	TRBV4-1	16	TRBJ1-5	.	TGCGCCAGCAGCCCCCAGAGTACAGCGGACAATCAGCCCCAGCATTTT	CASSPQSTADNQPQHF
.	TRBV2	14	TRBJ2-7	.	TGTGCTATCATTCAGGGGGGCCAGGGATACGAGCAGTACTTC	CAIIQGGQGYEQYF
.	TRBV5-1	15	TRBJ1-5	.	TGCGCCAGCAGCTTGGGACTAGAGGGCAATCAGCCCCAGCATTTT	CASSLGLEGNQPQHF
TRBD1	TRBV7-2	18	TRBJ1-4	.	TGTGCCAGCAGCTCACCACAGGGGGTACGAACAACTAATGAAAAACTGTTTTTT	CASSSPQGVRTTNEKLFF
TRBD1	TRBV4-3	13	TRBJ1-2	.	TGCGCCAGCAGCCGGGGACAGGGGTATGGCTACACCTTC	CASSRGQGYGYTF
.	TRBV6-2/TRBV6-3	16	TRBJ1-3	.	TGTGCCAGCAGTTACTCCTCCGACAGCTCTGGAAACACCATATATTTT	CASSYSSDSSGNTIYF
TRBD1	TRBV7-8	13	TRBJ2-1	once	TGTGCCAGCAGCACAGACAGGGTGCATGAGCAGTTCTTC	CASSTDRVHEQFF
.	TRBV6-5	15	TRBJ1-3	.	TGTGCCAGCAGCACCCCGGGATATGGCGGAAACACCATATATTTT	CASSTPGYGGNTIYF
TRBD1	TRBV19	13	TRBJ1-1	.	TGTGCCAGTGAGAAGGACAGGAGCACTGAAGCTTTCTTT	CASEKDRSTEAFF
.	TRBV18	12	TRBJ2-7	.	TGTGCCAGCTCACCGAACAGGTACGAGCAGTACTTC	CASSPNRYEQYF
TRBD1	TRBV28	14	TRBJ1-1	.	TGTGCCAGCAGCCTCGGGACAGGGGGCACTGAAGCTTTCTTT	CASSLGTGGTEAFF
.	TRBV15	15	TRBJ2-5	.	TGTGCCACCAGCAGAGATGCGACAGCCCAAGAGACCCAGTACTTC	CATSRDATAQETQYF
.	TRBV27	13	TRBJ1-1	.	TGTGCCAGCAGTTTAGGCGGGAACACTGAAGCTTTCTTT	CASSLGGNTEAFF
TRBD1	TRBV5-5	15	TRBJ1-4	.	TGTGCCAGCAGCTTCCCGGACAGGGCAAGTGAAAAACTGTTTTTT	CASSFPDRASEKLFF
TRBD1	TRBV4-3	15	TRBJ2-7	.	TGCGCCAGCAGCCAAGTGGGGGCAGGGGGCCGCGAGCAGTACTTC	CASSQVGAGGREQYF
.	TRBV5-4	16	TRBJ2-6	.	TGTGCCAGCAGCTTGCAGAAGGGAGCCGGGGCCAACGTCCTGACTTTC	CASSLQKGAGANVLTF
TRBD1	TRBV2	13	TRBJ1-1	.	TGTGCCAGCAGGGGGACAGAAAACACTGAAGCTTTCTTT	CASRGTENTEAFF
TRBD1	TRBV18	14	TRBJ1-1	few	TGTGCCAGCTCACGCGATACAGGGGACACTGAAGCTTTCTTT	CASSRDTGDTEAFF
.	TRBV10-1	17	TRBJ2-1	.	TGCGCCAGCAGTGAGTCTCGAGGAGGTCCTCCGAGGAATGAGCAGTTCTTC	CASSESRGGPPRNEQFF
TRBD1	TRBV30	16	TRBJ1-6	.	TGTGCCTGGAGTGCCCTGGGACAGGGCTTTAATTCACCCCTCCACTTT	CAWSALGQGFNSPLHF
.	TRBV12-3/TRBV12-4	13	TRBJ1-1	.	TGTGCCAGCAGTAAAAACAGGGCCACTGAAGCTTTCTTT	CASSKNRATEAFF
.	TRBV6-5	15	TRBJ2-1	.	TGTGCCAGCAGGGGGCAAACGAGCTCCTACAATGAGCAGTTCTTC	CASRGQTSSYNEQFF
.	TRBV7-2	13	TRBJ2-2	.	TGTGCCAGCAGCTTAGTTCGGGCCGGGGAGCTGTTTTTT	CASSLVRAGELFF
.	TRBV29-1	13	TRBJ1-2	.	TGCAGCGTTGGACTGAAAGCTAACTATGGCTACACCTTC	CSVGLKANYGYTF
.	TRBV5-4	18	TRBJ2-5	.	TGTGCCAGCAGCTTGGTTGGGTTAAGGGGTACCTCGGGAGAGACCCAGTACTTC	CASSLVGLRGTSGETQYF
TRBD2	TRBV7-6	15	TRBJ2-2	.	TGTGCCAGCAGCTTATTCGGGGGGGAAGCCGGGGAGCTGTTTTTT	CASSLFGGEAGELFF
TRBD2	TRBV30	14	TRBJ2-3	.	TGTGCCTGGAGTGTGCGGGGGGGCACAGATACGCAGTATTTT	CAWSVRGGTDTQYF
.	TRBV18	13	TRBJ1-1	.	TGTGCCAGCTCACCCCCGGGGGACACTGAAGCTTTCTTT	CASSPPGDTEAFF
TRBD1	TRBV7-8	15	TRBJ1-2	.	TGTGCCAGCAGCTTAGTAGGACAGGGGGCTGGAGGCTACACCTTC	CASSLVGQGAGGYTF
.	TRBV6-5	15	TRBJ1-4	.	TGTGCCAGCAGCCCCATCGGCGGGGCTAATGAAAAACTGTTTTTT	CASSPIGGANEKLFF